The rows below give T cell receptor beta chains drawn from one sample of a study of shared clonotypes between healthy human individuals. Clones were read by immunoSEQ multiplex PCR, and TCRdb kept only the in-frame ones, dropping some. The data contain 2 million to 2.5 million clones, roughly 93% of them singletons. Material: naive CD4+ T cells from PBMCs. Source of these receptors: a man aged 18 to 30 in good health. Some clones in this sample may be carry-over from other donors' samples. Both conserved end residues are part of each CDR3. Each record gives: clone size, J gene, D gene, V gene, CDR3 protein, CDR3 DNA. A D gene is named only where the DNA matches it firmly. Clone size is not always given. Where it is, it says once, few, many or a class for expanded clones.

clone size: .
J gene: TRBJ2-7
D gene: TRBD2
V gene: TRBV5-1
CDR3 protein: CASSLGQREGNEQYF
CDR3 DNA: TGCGCCAGCAGCTTGGGACAGCGGGAGGGCAACGAGCAGTACTTC

clone size: .
J gene: TRBJ2-1
D gene: .
V gene: TRBV2
CDR3 protein: CATQSALNNEQFF
CDR3 DNA: TGTGCCACCCAATCCGCTTTGAACAATGAGCAGTTCTTC

clone size: .
J gene: TRBJ2-3
D gene: .
V gene: TRBV5-6
CDR3 protein: CASSLAGGRYTQYF
CDR3 DNA: TGTGCCAGCAGCTTGGCCGGCGGAAGGTATACGCAGTATTTT

clone size: .
J gene: TRBJ1-1
D gene: .
V gene: TRBV2
CDR3 protein: CASSESGRPKAFF
CDR3 DNA: TGTGCCAGCAGTGAATCGGGACGCCCTAAAGCTTTCTTT

clone size: .
J gene: TRBJ1-2
D gene: TRBD1
V gene: TRBV2
CDR3 protein: CASSIGQGSSGYTF
CDR3 DNA: TGTGCCAGCAGTATTGGACAGGGGTCCTCTGGCTACACCTTC

clone size: .
J gene: TRBJ1-3
D gene: TRBD1
V gene: TRBV7-9
CDR3 protein: CASSPRRDSSGNTIYF
CDR3 DNA: TGTGCCAGCAGCCCCCGCAGGGACAGCTCTGGAAACACCATATATTTT

clone size: .
J gene: TRBJ2-4
D gene: TRBD1
V gene: TRBV28
CDR3 protein: CASSLRYARDSIKNIQYF
CDR3 DNA: TGTGCCAGCAGCTTACGATACGCCCGGGACAGCATCAAAAACATTCAGTACTTC

clone size: .
J gene: TRBJ1-1
D gene: .
V gene: TRBV28
CDR3 protein: CASSQTQPGVAEAFF
CDR3 DNA: TGTGCCAGCAGCCAAACCCAACCAGGGGTCGCTGAAGCTTTCTTT

clone size: .
J gene: TRBJ2-7
D gene: .
V gene: TRBV19
CDR3 protein: CASSSLTGNTYEQYF
CDR3 DNA: TGTGCCAGTAGTAGCTTGACAGGCAACACCTACGAGCAGTACTTC

clone size: .
J gene: TRBJ1-4
D gene: .
V gene: TRBV20-1
CDR3 protein: CSANLGGRLFF
CDR3 DNA: TGCAGTGCTAACCTAGGAGGGAGACTGTTTTTT

clone size: .
J gene: TRBJ2-3
D gene: .
V gene: TRBV9
CDR3 protein: CASSKGEDTQYF
CDR3 DNA: TGTGCCAGCAGCAAAGGAGAAGATACGCAGTATTTT

clone size: .
J gene: TRBJ2-3
D gene: .
V gene: TRBV7-9
CDR3 protein: CASSQTGTAQYF
CDR3 DNA: TGTGCCAGCAGCCAAACCGGGACGGCGCAGTATTTT

clone size: .
J gene: TRBJ2-5
D gene: .
V gene: TRBV6-5
CDR3 protein: CASSYSPQGEETQYF
CDR3 DNA: TGTGCCAGCAGTTACTCGCCACAGGGTGAAGAGACCCAGTACTTC

clone size: .
J gene: TRBJ1-1
D gene: .
V gene: TRBV29-1
CDR3 protein: CSLTWGSGTEAFF
CDR3 DNA: TGCAGCCTAACCTGGGGGTCGGGCACTGAAGCTTTCTTT

clone size: .
J gene: TRBJ1-2
D gene: .
V gene: TRBV27
CDR3 protein: CASSLSNFRGYTF
CDR3 DNA: TGTGCCAGCAGTTTATCGAATTTCCGAGGCTACACCTTC

clone size: .
J gene: TRBJ2-2
D gene: .
V gene: TRBV9
CDR3 protein: CASSVVDATGELFF
CDR3 DNA: TGTGCCAGCAGCGTAGTGGATGCTACCGGGGAGCTGTTTTTT

clone size: .
J gene: TRBJ2-7
D gene: .
V gene: TRBV29-1
CDR3 protein: CSVALPRGEQYF
CDR3 DNA: TGCAGCGTCGCATTACCCCGGGGCGAGCAGTACTTC

clone size: .
J gene: TRBJ2-3
D gene: TRBD2
V gene: TRBV9
CDR3 protein: CASSVSGLAGGADTQYF
CDR3 DNA: TGTGCCAGCAGCGTATCCGGACTAGCGGGAGGTGCAGATACGCAGTATTTT

clone size: .
J gene: TRBJ2-2
D gene: .
V gene: TRBV18
CDR3 protein: CASSPPTLYTGELFF
CDR3 DNA: TGTGCCAGCTCACCACCAACTCTCTACACCGGGGAGCTGTTTTTT

clone size: once
J gene: TRBJ2-7
D gene: .
V gene: TRBV5-6
CDR3 protein: CASSFVAGSRPNYEQYF
CDR3 DNA: TGTGCCAGCAGCTTCGTGGCAGGGTCACGACCAAACTACGAGCAGTACTTC

clone size: .
J gene: TRBJ2-7
D gene: .
V gene: TRBV12-5
CDR3 protein: CASGLVRDDNKGYEQYF
CDR3 DNA: TGTGCTAGTGGTTTGGTACGAGATGACAACAAAGGCTACGAGCAGTACTTC

clone size: .
J gene: TRBJ2-2
D gene: TRBD2
V gene: TRBV4-2
CDR3 protein: CASSPPGLAGGPAGELFF
CDR3 DNA: TGTGCCAGCAGCCCCCCGGGACTAGCGGGAGGGCCTGCCGGGGAGCTGTTTTTT

clone size: once
J gene: TRBJ2-5
D gene: TRBD1
V gene: TRBV6-6
CDR3 protein: CASSTGTGETQYF
CDR3 DNA: TGTGCCAGCAGCACCGGGACAGGGGAGACCCAGTACTTC

clone size: .
J gene: TRBJ1-5
D gene: .
V gene: TRBV7-9
CDR3 protein: CASSSPGSNQPQHF
CDR3 DNA: TGTGCCAGCAGCTCCCCGGGCAGCAATCAGCCCCAGCATTTT

clone size: .
J gene: TRBJ1-5
D gene: .
V gene: TRBV18
CDR3 protein: CASSTQGFNQPQHF
CDR3 DNA: TGTGCCAGCTCAACCCAGGGTTTCAATCAGCCCCAGCATTTT

clone size: .
J gene: TRBJ2-1
D gene: .
V gene: TRBV30
CDR3 protein: CAWKVREEQFF
CDR3 DNA: TGTGCCTGGAAAGTAAGGGAGGAGCAGTTCTTC

clone size: .
J gene: TRBJ1-5
D gene: .
V gene: TRBV2
CDR3 protein: CASSEGGPGVNQPQHF
CDR3 DNA: TGTGCCAGCAGTGAAGGGGGGCCCGGCGTAAATCAGCCCCAGCATTTT

clone size: .
J gene: TRBJ1-5
D gene: .
V gene: TRBV28
CDR3 protein: CASSLGGGVNQPQHF
CDR3 DNA: TGTGCCAGCAGTCTCGGAGGGGGGGTCAATCAGCCCCAGCATTTT

clone size: .
J gene: TRBJ2-1
D gene: TRBD2
V gene: TRBV5-8
CDR3 protein: CASSLGLAGATEQFF
CDR3 DNA: TGTGCCAGCAGCTTGGGACTAGCGGGAGCTACTGAGCAGTTCTTC

clone size: once
J gene: TRBJ2-7
D gene: .
V gene: TRBV7-8
CDR3 protein: CASSSRSIYPYEQYF
CDR3 DNA: TGTGCCAGCAGCTCCAGGAGTATATACCCTTACGAGCAGTACTTC

clone size: .
J gene: TRBJ1-1
D gene: .
V gene: TRBV9
CDR3 protein: CASSDSYSPDTEAFF
CDR3 DNA: TGTGCCAGCAGCGACAGCTACAGCCCCGACACTGAAGCTTTCTTT

clone size: .
J gene: TRBJ2-1
D gene: .
V gene: TRBV21-1
CDR3 protein: CASSKGQGGLEQFF
CDR3 DNA: TGTGCCAGCAGCAAAGGGCAAGGGGGCTTAGAGCAGTTCTTC

clone size: once
J gene: TRBJ2-2
D gene: .
V gene: TRBV25-1
CDR3 protein: CASSVQGLNTGELFF
CDR3 DNA: TGTGCCAGCAGTGTGCAGGGGCTGAACACCGGGGAGCTGTTTTTT

clone size: .
J gene: TRBJ2-1
D gene: .
V gene: TRBV4-2
CDR3 protein: CASSQVLTTGRRMNEQFF
CDR3 DNA: TGTGCCAGCAGCCAAGTTCTAACGACCGGGAGACGGATGAATGAGCAGTTCTTC

clone size: .
J gene: TRBJ1-2
D gene: .
V gene: TRBV28
CDR3 protein: CASSLRLESQGGYTF
CDR3 DNA: TGTGCCAGCAGTTTACGGCTGGAGTCGCAGGGCGGCTACACCTTC

clone size: .
J gene: TRBJ2-4
D gene: TRBD2
V gene: TRBV27
CDR3 protein: CASSSRREALVQYF
CDR3 DNA: TGTGCCAGCAGTTCGCGGCGGGAGGCCCTTGTTCAGTACTTC

clone size: .
J gene: TRBJ2-5
D gene: .
V gene: TRBV19
CDR3 protein: CASSTTGTEETQYF
CDR3 DNA: TGTGCCAGTAGTACCACGGGAACGGAGGAGACCCAGTACTTC

clone size: .
J gene: TRBJ2-3
D gene: .
V gene: TRBV5-6
CDR3 protein: CASSLPGTDTQYF
CDR3 DNA: TGTGCCAGCAGCTTGCCGGGCACAGATACGCAGTATTTT

clone size: .
J gene: TRBJ1-2
D gene: TRBD1
V gene: TRBV29-1
CDR3 protein: CSVPTGRGYTF
CDR3 DNA: TGCAGCGTACCGACAGGGAGGGGCTACACCTTC

clone size: .
J gene: TRBJ2-2
D gene: .
V gene: TRBV5-1
CDR3 protein: CASSPDLPNTGELFF
CDR3 DNA: TGCGCCAGCAGCCCAGATTTGCCCAACACCGGGGAGCTGTTTTTT

clone size: .
J gene: TRBJ2-5
D gene: .
V gene: TRBV18
CDR3 protein: CASSPPTGGNQETQYF
CDR3 DNA: TGTGCCAGCTCACCACCTACAGGTGGAAATCAAGAGACCCAGTACTTC

clone size: .
J gene: TRBJ1-1
D gene: TRBD1
V gene: TRBV11-1
CDR3 protein: CASSTTGGGANTEAFF
CDR3 DNA: TGTGCCAGCAGCACCACAGGGGGCGGGGCGAACACTGAAGCTTTCTTT

clone size: .
J gene: TRBJ1-6
D gene: .
V gene: TRBV11-2
CDR3 protein: CASSPKSSYNSPLHF
CDR3 DNA: TGTGCCAGCAGCCCAAAGAGCTCCTATAATTCACCCCTCCACTTT

clone size: .
J gene: TRBJ2-7
D gene: .
V gene: TRBV19
CDR3 protein: CASSIGTTGLGEQYF
CDR3 DNA: TGTGCCAGTAGTATAGGGACTACCGGCCTAGGCGAGCAGTACTTC

clone size: .
J gene: TRBJ2-7
D gene: TRBD2
V gene: TRBV6-5
CDR3 protein: CASSYRLAGIYEQYF
CDR3 DNA: TGTGCCAGCAGTTACAGACTAGCGGGGATCTACGAGCAGTACTTC

clone size: .
J gene: TRBJ1-4
D gene: .
V gene: TRBV19
CDR3 protein: CASSIDYGRINEKLFF
CDR3 DNA: TGTGCCAGTAGTATCGATTACGGGCGGATTAATGAAAAACTGTTTTTT

clone size: .
J gene: TRBJ1-5
D gene: .
V gene: TRBV19
CDR3 protein: CASSSLGVNQPQHF
CDR3 DNA: TGTGCCAGTAGTTCGCTCGGGGTTAATCAGCCCCAGCATTTT

clone size: .
J gene: TRBJ1-1
D gene: .
V gene: TRBV18
CDR3 protein: CASSPRGQGTEAFF
CDR3 DNA: TGTGCCAGCTCACCAAGGGGACAAGGAACTGAAGCTTTCTTT

clone size: .
J gene: TRBJ2-7
D gene: .
V gene: TRBV18
CDR3 protein: CASSKGQAGTYEQYF
CDR3 DNA: TGTGCCAGCTCTAAAGGACAGGCGGGAACCTACGAGCAGTACTTC

clone size: .
J gene: TRBJ2-7
D gene: TRBD1
V gene: TRBV19
CDR3 protein: CASSDRALSYEQYF
CDR3 DNA: TGTGCCAGTTCCGACAGGGCGTTATCCTACGAGCAGTACTTC

clone size: .
J gene: TRBJ2-7
D gene: .
V gene: TRBV5-1
CDR3 protein: CASSLGGAGSYEQYF
CDR3 DNA: TGCGCCAGCAGCTTAGGGGGGGCAGGAAGCTACGAGCAGTACTTC

clone size: .
J gene: TRBJ1-5
D gene: .
V gene: TRBV28
CDR3 protein: CASSWAGEWAQHF
CDR3 DNA: TGTGCCAGCAGTTGGGCGGGTGAGTGGGCCCAGCATTTT

clone size: .
J gene: TRBJ1-2
D gene: .
V gene: TRBV19
CDR3 protein: CASSRVDYGYTF
CDR3 DNA: TGTGCCAGTAGTAGGGTGGACTATGGCTACACCTTC

clone size: .
J gene: TRBJ2-1
D gene: .
V gene: TRBV15
CDR3 protein: CATSRGSRPSDEQFF
CDR3 DNA: TGTGCCACCAGCAGAGGAAGCAGGCCCTCGGATGAGCAGTTCTTC

clone size: .
J gene: TRBJ2-7
D gene: .
V gene: TRBV14
CDR3 protein: CASRDSQSEQYF
CDR3 DNA: TGTGCCAGCAGGGACTCTCAGAGCGAGCAGTACTTC

clone size: .
J gene: TRBJ2-2
D gene: TRBD1
V gene: TRBV5-1
CDR3 protein: CASSLGWTGSSTGELFF
CDR3 DNA: TGCGCCAGCAGCTTAGGATGGACAGGGAGTTCCACCGGGGAGCTGTTTTTT